A single sample gave rise to the 10 T cell receptor beta chains below, sequenced in a study of breast tumors, draining lymph nodes, adjacent tissues. Samples came from axillary lymph nodes draining the breast cancer. TCRdb redid the calling of the multiplex PCR reads with MiXCR, one entry per CDR3 protein. The profile shows about 110,000 distinct CDR3 sequences, less than 40% of them singletons. The sequencing sample was made of axillary lymph node tissue. The source is a female donor with breast cancer. Some clones in this sample may be carry-over from other donors' samples.

This clonotype was seen only a few times. As the CDR3 is not closed by the conserved phenylalanine or tryptophan, this likely results from a read error. This sequence joins TRBV19 and TRBJ2-1; 8 nucleotides match TRBD1. This CDR3 has 16 residues. CDR1 and CDR2 (germline): LNHDA, SQIVND (reference sequence). The ends lost 9 bases at V and 0 bases at J; junction bases unmatched: 10. The chain's CDR3 is CASSPRQGSSYNEQFS. CDR3 nucleotide sequence: TGTGCCAGCAGTCCCAGACAGGGGAGCTCCTACAATGAGCAGTTCTCC.

Comments on this clonotype: This may be a read error, as it is one base from a much larger clone. This rearrangement joins TRBV5-1 to TRBJ2-7, with 10 bases aligning to TRBD2. V lost 4 bases to trimming and J lost 6 bases; unmatched junction nucleotides: 7. This CDR3 region has 14 residues. Per germline, CDR1 SGHRS and CDR2 YFSETQ. The DNA of the CDR3 is TGCGCCAGCAGCAATCTAGCGGGAGTCCGCGAGCAGTACTTC. Its protein is CASSNLAGVREQYF. Complete variable domain (other parts from reference TRBV5-1 and TRBJ2-7): KAGVTQTPRYLIKTRGQQVTLSCSPISGHRSVSWYQQTPGQGLQFLFEYFSETQRNKGNFPGRFSGRQFSNSRSEMNVSTLELGDSALYLCASSNLAGVREQYFGPGTRLTVT.

This clonotype was recorded at least ten times. The rearrangement uses TRBV19 and TRBJ1-5; D unresolved. The CDR3 has 15 residues. Germline CDR1 is LNHDA and CDR2 is SQIVND (reference sequence). V lost 7 bases to trimming and J lost 0 bases, with 13 bases between them. The CDR3 loop reads CASTPGRNSNQPQHF. DNA of the CDR3: TGTGCCAGTACCCCGGGCAGGAATAGCAATCAGCCCCAGCATTTT.

This clonotype was counted ten times or more. The CDR3 loop reads CASRLAGSETQYF. The CDR3 nucleotides are TGTGCCAGTAGACTAGCGGGCTCAGAGACCCAGTACTTC. The rearrangement joins TRBV19 to TRBJ2-5, with 9 bases fitting TRBD2. CDR1 is LNHDA, CDR2 SQIVND, per germline (reference sequence). The V and J ends lost 6 bases and 4 bases, in that order; junction bases with no gene match: 3. This CDR3 spans 13 amino acids. Full variable domain (missing parts from reference TRBV19 and TRBJ2-5): DGGITQSPKYLFRKEGQNVTLSCEQNLNHDAMYWYRQDPGQGLRLIYYSQIVNDFQKGDIAEGYSVSREKKESFPLTVTSAQKNPTAFYLCASRLAGSETQYFGPGTRLLVL.

As to this clonotype: A read error is possible here, since a much larger clone lies one base away. The CDR3 loop is CASSSGQAHSTDTQYF. The CDR3 DNA follows: TGTGCCAGCAGCTCGGGACAGGCACATAGCACAGATACGCAGTATTTT. The rearrangement uses TRBV5-4 and TRBJ2-3; 8 bases match TRBD1. The V gene end was trimmed by 3 bases and the J gene end by 0 bases; junction bases not matched to a gene: 6. Germline V gene sequence: CDR1 SGHNT, CDR2 YYREEE (reference sequence). CDR3 size: 16 residues.

Worth noting for this clonotype: A read error is possible here, since a much larger clone lies one base away. V usage is TRBV20-1 and J usage is TRBJ1-1; 7 bases fit TRBD1. Germline CDR1 and CDR2: DFQATT and SNEGSKA (reference sequence). The CDR3 extends over 16 amino acids. DNA for the CDR3: TGCAGTGCTAGAGACCAAACGGGACAGCCGAACACTGGAGCTTTCTTT. Its protein product is CSARDQTGQPNTGAFF.

This clonotype has ten or more counts. The rearrangement joins TRBV4-1 to TRBJ2-7; 9 bases line up with TRBD2. The CDR3 loop spans 17 amino acids. V gave up 0 bases and J gave up 4 bases; unmatched junction bases: 10. Germline-derived CDR1 and CDR2 are MGHRA and YSYEKL. The CDR3: CASSQDQGDSGGYEQYF. CDR3 bases: TGCGCCAGCAGCCAAGATCAGGGAGATAGCGGGGGTTACGAGCAGTACTTC.

Here the CDR3 DNA reads TGTGCCAGCAGCTCTCGACAGGGCCGTGACCAAGAGACCCAGTACTTC. Translating it yields CASSSRQGRDQETQYF. The V call is TRBV7-3, the J call TRBJ2-5; 7 bases line up with TRBD1. This CDR3 spans 16 amino acids. J was trimmed by 0 bases and V by 4 bases; bases with no gene match: 8. The germline CDR1 and CDR2 sequences are SGHTA and FQGTGA.

This clonotype has a count of ten or more. This chain uses TRBV14 with TRBJ2-7; D may correspond to TRBD1 or TRBD2 (6 bases each). The length of the CDR3 is 14 residues. V was shortened by 5 bases and J by 2 bases, with 13 bases between the two germline ends. Germline CDR1 is SGHDN and CDR2 is FVKESK. The CDR3 spells CASSSTRGPYEQYF. The CDR3 region has the DNA TGTGCCAGCAGCTCGACCCGGGGGCCCTACGAGCAGTACTTC.

Comments on this clonotype: This may be a read error, as it is one base from a much larger clone. This chain uses TRBV6-5 with TRBJ1-2, with TRBD1 identical over 7 bases. J gave up 6 bases and V 5 bases, and 9 bases lay outside the gene matches. There are 14 residues in the CDR3. Germline CDR1 is MNHEY and CDR2 is SVGAGI. The CDR3 DNA sequence: TGTGCCAGCAGTCACCAGGGGGGAAAAAATGGCTACACCTTC. Encoded protein: CASSHQGGKNGYTF.